This is a list of T cell receptor beta chains from one sample in a study of beta chain features in type 1 diabetes. Data came from immunoSEQ multiplex PCR; TCRdb stores just in-frame clones and leaves some out. The sample consists of fewer than 400,000 clones, 7.5% to 9% of them appearing once. Material for sequencing was central memory CD4+ T cells from blood. The receptors were gathered from a woman aged 18-29 years in good health. The CDR3 runs from the conserved cysteine through the conserved F or W. D genes are given only for firm matches. Clone size, where shown, is once, few, many, or a class for clones that have expanded.

j_call | v_call | d_call | clone_size | cdr3_aa | cdr3_nt
TRBJ2-7 | TRBV18 | . | few | CASSPASPGYEQYF | TGTGCCAGCTCACCAGCGTCCCCAGGGTACGAGCAGTACTTC
TRBJ2-3 | TRBV27 | . | few | CASSLGGTSDTQYF | TGTGCCAGCAGTTTAGGTGGGACTTCAGATACGCAGTATTTT
TRBJ2-5 | TRBV9 | TRBD2 | . | CASSVGRLAGHQETQYF | TGTGCCAGCAGCGTAGGCCGACTAGCGGGCCACCAGGAGACCCAGTACTTC
TRBJ2-7 | TRBV4-2 | . | few | CASSRDRPYEQYF | TGTGCCAGCAGCCGTGACAGGCCCTACGAGCAGTACTTC
TRBJ2-1 | TRBV5-1 | . | . | CASSFTGPNNEQFF | TGCGCCAGCAGCTTCACGGGACCCAACAATGAGCAGTTCTTC
TRBJ1-1 | TRBV7-9 | TRBD1 | many | CASSAGQGTEAFF | TGTGCCAGCAGCGCAGGACAGGGCACTGAAGCTTTCTTT
TRBJ2-3 | TRBV6-5 | TRBD2 | . | CASSYSLAGASDTQYF | TGTGCCAGCAGTTACTCACTAGCGGGAGCGTCAGATACGCAGTATTTT
TRBJ2-1 | TRBV14 | TRBD2 | . | CASSQETSGRGIEQFF | TGTGCCAGCAGCCAAGAAACTAGCGGGAGGGGAATTGAGCAGTTCTTC
TRBJ2-1 | TRBV10-3 | . | . | CAISGTGGDEQFF | TGTGCCATCAGTGGCACAGGGGGGGATGAGCAGTTCTTC
TRBJ2-4 | TRBV29-1 | . | few | CSVGPQGGGQNIQYF | TGCAGCGTTGGCCCGCAGGGGGGCGGACAAAACATTCAGTACTTC
TRBJ1-3 | TRBV5-1 | TRBD1 | . | CASSLEGAGSTIYF | TGCGCCAGCAGCTTGGAGGGGGCTGGAAGCACCATATATTTT
TRBJ2-7 | TRBV18 | . | many | CASRTDTLEQYF | TGTGCCAGCCGAACCGACACGCTCGAGCAGTACTTC
TRBJ2-2 | TRBV29-1 | . | few | CSVVRNTGELFF | TGCAGCGTTGTAAGAAACACCGGGGAGCTGTTTTTT
TRBJ2-3 | TRBV18 | . | few | CASSPLFTRRRTQTGTDTQYF | TGTGCCAGCTCACCACTATTCACGCGGCGCAGGACACAAACTGGCACAGATACGCAGTATTTT
TRBJ2-2 | TRBV7-3 | . | many | CASSPPTGELFF | TGTGCCAGCAGCCCACCGACCGGGGAGCTGTTTTTT
TRBJ2-1 | TRBV19 | TRBD2 | . | CASSSTSGRESEQFF | TGTGCCAGTAGTAGTACCAGCGGGAGGGAGAGTGAGCAGTTCTTC
TRBJ2-1 | TRBV4-2 | TRBD2 | . | CASSHGLAGYNEQFF | TGTGCCAGCAGCCACGGACTAGCGGGGTACAATGAGCAGTTCTTC
TRBJ2-1 | TRBV28 | . | many | CASSLSYRPGVYNEQFF | TGTGCCAGCAGTTTAAGTTACCGGCCAGGGGTCTACAATGAGCAGTTCTTC
TRBJ1-3 | TRBV7-9 | . | few | CASSTDRFLGNTIYF | TGTGCCAGCAGTACAGACAGGTTTCTTGGAAACACCATATATTTT
TRBJ1-1 | TRBV20-1 | TRBD1 | . | CSAGTGFAFF | TGCAGTGCCGGGACAGGATTTGCTTTCTTT
TRBJ1-1 | TRBV27 | . | few | CASSSREGSAAFF | TGTGCCAGCAGTTCCCGGGAGGGTTCGGCAGCTTTCTTT
TRBJ1-5 | TRBV28 | . | many | CASSLSQGRLGQPQHF | TGTGCCAGCAGTTTATCCCAGGGAAGGTTAGGTCAGCCCCAGCATTTT
TRBJ1-1 | TRBV28 | . | . | CASRLDRSRGTEAFF | TGTGCCAGCCGATTAGACAGGTCCCGGGGCACTGAAGCTTTCTTT
TRBJ1-3 | TRBV6-6 | . | . | CASSYSNLGSGNTIYF | TGTGCCAGCAGTTACTCGAATTTGGGATCTGGAAACACCATATATTTT
TRBJ2-1 | TRBV19 | TRBD2 | . | CASSMRIGREAYNEQFF | TGTGCCAGTAGTATGAGGATAGGGCGGGAGGCCTACAATGAGCAGTTCTTC
TRBJ2-3 | TRBV27 | . | once | CASSLQGRDTQYF | TGTGCCAGCAGTCTTCAGGGTCGAGATACGCAGTATTTT
TRBJ2-7 | TRBV18 | TRBD2 | . | CASSPQDLGGGLQYF | TGTGCCAGCTCACCACAGGATTTGGGCGGGGGATTGCAGTACTTC
TRBJ2-4 | TRBV28 | . | few | CASSLLGKNIQYF | TGTGCCAGCAGTTTATTGGGGAAAAACATTCAGTACTTC